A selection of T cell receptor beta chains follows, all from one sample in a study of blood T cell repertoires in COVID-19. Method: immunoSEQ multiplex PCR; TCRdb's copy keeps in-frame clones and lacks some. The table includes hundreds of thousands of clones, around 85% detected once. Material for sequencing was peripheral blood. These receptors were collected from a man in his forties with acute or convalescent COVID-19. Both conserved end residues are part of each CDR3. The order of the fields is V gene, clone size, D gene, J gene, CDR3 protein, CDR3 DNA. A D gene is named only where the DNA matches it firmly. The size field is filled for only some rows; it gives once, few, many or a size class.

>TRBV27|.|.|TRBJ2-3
CASSSVNRRDTQYF
TGTGCCAGCAGTTCCGTCAACAGGCGAGATACGCAGTATTTT
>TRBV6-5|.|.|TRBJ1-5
CASSLLRTGNQPQHF
TGTGCCAGCAGTTTACTTCGGACAGGCAATCAGCCCCAGCATTTT
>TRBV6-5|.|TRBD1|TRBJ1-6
CASSSGGDSWSPLHF
TGTGCCAGCAGTTCGGGGGGGGACAGTTGGTCACCCCTCCACTTT
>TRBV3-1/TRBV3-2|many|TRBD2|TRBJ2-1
CASSQERNSGVYNEQFF
TGTGCCAGCAGCCAAGAAAGGAATAGCGGGGTTTACAATGAGCAGTTCTTC
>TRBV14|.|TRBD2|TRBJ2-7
CASSQLLAGTYEQYF
TGTGCCAGCAGCCAGTTACTAGCGGGAACCTACGAGCAGTACTTC
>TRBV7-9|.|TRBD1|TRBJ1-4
CASSEQGTNEKLFF
TGTGCCAGCAGCGAACAGGGGACTAATGAAAAACTGTTTTTT
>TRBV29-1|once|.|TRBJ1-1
CSVQGINGEAFF
TGCAGCGTTCAGGGAATTAATGGTGAAGCTTTCTTT
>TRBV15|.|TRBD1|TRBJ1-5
CATSRGQGAPAQPQHF
TGTGCCACCAGCAGAGGTCAGGGGGCGCCGGCTCAGCCCCAGCATTTT
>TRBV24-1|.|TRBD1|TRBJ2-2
CATSDAVGTGAHTGELFF
TGTGCCACCAGTGATGCCGTTGGGACAGGGGCGCACACCGGGGAGCTGTTTTTT
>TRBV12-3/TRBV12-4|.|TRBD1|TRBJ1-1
CASSADRVVPFF
TGTGCCAGCAGTGCCGACAGGGTTGTACCTTTCTTT